The 10 T cell receptor beta chains given below trace back to one sample, sequenced in a study of blood T cell repertoires in COVID-19. The data were produced by immunoSEQ multiplex PCR, yet TCRdb's version contains in-frame clones alone and is incomplete. The sample yields about 140,000 clones, under 80% seen once. Specimen: peripheral blood. The origin of the receptors is an elderly man with acute or convalescent COVID-19.

The CDR3 is CASTRTATGELFF. The CDR3 bases are TGTGCCAGCACCCGGACAGCCACCGGGGAGCTGTTTTTT. The chain joins TRBV12-3 or TRBV12-4 to TRBJ2-2; D might be TRBD1 (6 bases). This CDR3 is 13 amino acids long. The V end lost 7 bases, the J end lost 4 bases, and 10 bases lay between the germline ends.

The CDR3 coding sequence is TGTGCCAGCTCACCACCGACGCGGTACCAAGAGACCCAGTACTTC. Its translation is CASSPPTRYQETQYF. The chain uses TRBV18 and TRBJ2-5; D remains ambiguous. CDR1 KGHSH and CDR2 LQKENI come from the germline V gene. Trimming removed 0 bases from V and 0 bases from J, with 8 bases in between. The CDR3 covers 15 residues.

V and J are TRBV29-1 and TRBJ2-3; D might be TRBD2 (7 bases). The CDR3 has 14 residues. From germline, CDR1 is SQVTM and CDR2 ANQGSEA. The V end lost 6 bases, the J end lost 0 bases, and 13 bases lay between the germline ends. The CDR3 DNA is TGCAGCGTCAAGGGGGGGGTGAGCACAGATACGCAGTATTTT. Translating gives CSVKGGVSTDTQYF.

V is TRBV15 and J is TRBJ1-2; tentative D call: TRBD1 (5 bases). Germline V CDR1 and CDR2: LNHNV, YYDKDF (reference sequence). With 1 base removed from V and 2 bases from J, the gap between germline ends came to 11 bases. CDR3 size: 15 residues. The CDR3 coding sequence is TGTGCCACCAGCAGAGTCGGGACTTTGAACTATGGCTACACCTTC. It is translated as CATSRVGTLNYGYTF.

This rearrangement joins TRBV18 to TRBJ1-4; D is ambiguous. Germline V gene sequence: CDR1 KGHSH, CDR2 LQKENI. With 3 bases removed from V and 7 bases from J, the gap between germline ends came to 12 bases. This CDR3 has 14 residues. CDR3: CASSPEGVGEKLFF. The CDR3 DNA reads TGTGCCAGCTCACCTGAGGGTGTGGGTGAAAAACTGTTTTTT. Based on the CDR3 plus reference TRBV18 and TRBJ1-4, the full variable domain is NAGVMQNPRHLVRRRGQEARLRCSPMKGHSHVYWYRQLPEEGLKFMVYLQKENIIDESGMPKERFSAEFPKEGPSILRIQQVVRGDSAAYFCASSPEGVGEKLFFGSGTQLSVL.

V is TRBV4-3 and J is TRBJ1-6; D is uncertain. CDR3 size: 14 residues. The germline CDR1 and CDR2 sequences are LGHNA and YSLEER. V lost 0 bases and J lost 8, with 8 bases in between. CDR3 DNA sequence: TGCGCCAGCAGCCAAGATCATCGGGATTCACCCCTCCACTTT. Translation: CASSQDHRDSPLHF.

This rearrangement joins TRBV7-2 to TRBJ2-1; TRBD2 aligns across 9 bases. The CDR3 spans 15 residues. Germline-derived CDR1 and CDR2 are SGHTA and FQGNSA. With 1 base clipped from V and 8 bases from J, the junction kept 6 bases outside the gene matches. The CDR3, as DNA: TGTGCCAGCAGCTTAGAGGGGACTAGCTTCCATGAGCAGTTCTTC. As protein: CASSLEGTSFHEQFF. Supplemented by reference TRBV7-2 and TRBJ2-1, the full variable domain reads GAGVSQSPSNKVTEKGKDVELRCDPISGHTALYWYRQSLGQGLEFLIYFQGNSAPDKSGLPSDRFSAERTGGSVSTLTIQRTQQEDSAVYLCASSLEGTSFHEQFFGPGTRLTVL.

The chain has TRBV10-3 and TRBJ2-5; 7 nucleotides match TRBD1. Unmatched junction bases numbered 7, after V lost 4 bases and J lost 2 bases. Per the germline V gene, CDR1 is ENHRY and CDR2 is SYGVKD. CDR3 length equals 15 residues. In DNA, the CDR3 is TGTGCCATCAGTGGAAACCGGGACAGACAAGAGACCCAGTACTTC. Protein product: CAISGNRDRQETQYF.

V and J are TRBV5-6 and TRBJ2-3; 10 positions agree with TRBD1. Germline V lookup: CDR1 SGHDT, CDR2 YYEEEE. Trimming at V came to 4 bases and at J to 3 bases, leaving 5 bases not matched to a gene. The CDR3 is 15 residues long. In DNA, the CDR3 is TGTGCCAGCAGCCCCGGGACAGGGGAGACAGATACGCAGTATTTT. Protein product: CASSPGTGETDTQYF.

Only one count was recorded for this clone. V usage is TRBV4-2 and J usage is TRBJ2-2; 8 bases match TRBD2. CDR1 LGHNA and CDR2 YNFKEQ come from the germline V gene. This CDR3 spans 16 amino acids. Unmatched junction bases numbered 4, after V lost 0 bases and J lost 4 bases. The CDR3 protein is CASSQDPAGVTGELFF. The DNA of the CDR3 is TGTGCCAGCAGCCAAGATCCAGCGGGGGTCACCGGGGAGCTGTTTTTT.